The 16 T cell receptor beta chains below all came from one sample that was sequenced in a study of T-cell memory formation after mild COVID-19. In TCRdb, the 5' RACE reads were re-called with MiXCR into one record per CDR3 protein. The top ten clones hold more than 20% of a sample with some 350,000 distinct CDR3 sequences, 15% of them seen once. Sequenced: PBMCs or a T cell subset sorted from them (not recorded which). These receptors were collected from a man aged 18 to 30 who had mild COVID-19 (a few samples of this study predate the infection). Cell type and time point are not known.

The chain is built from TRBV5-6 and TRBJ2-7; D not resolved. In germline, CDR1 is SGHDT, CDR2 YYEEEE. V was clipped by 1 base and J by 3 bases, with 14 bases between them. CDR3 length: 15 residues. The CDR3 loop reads CASSLYRRAFYEQYV. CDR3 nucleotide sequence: TGTGCCAGCAGCTTGTATAGGAGAGCCTTCTACGAGCAGTACGTC.

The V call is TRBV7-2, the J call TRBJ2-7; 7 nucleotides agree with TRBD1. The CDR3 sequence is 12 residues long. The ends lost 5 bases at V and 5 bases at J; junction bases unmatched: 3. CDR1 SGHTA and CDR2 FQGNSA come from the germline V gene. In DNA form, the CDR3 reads TGTGCCAGCAGCCGAACAGGGGACGAGCAGTACGTC. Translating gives CASSRTGDEQYV.

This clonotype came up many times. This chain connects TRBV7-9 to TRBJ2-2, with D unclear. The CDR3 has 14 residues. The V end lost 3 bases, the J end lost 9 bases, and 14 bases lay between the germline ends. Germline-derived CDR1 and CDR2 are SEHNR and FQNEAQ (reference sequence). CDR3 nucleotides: TGTGCCAGCAGCTTCCAGGCGGCAGGCCGGGAGCTGTTTTTT. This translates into CASSFQAAGRELFF. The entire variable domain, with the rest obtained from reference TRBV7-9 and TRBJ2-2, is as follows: DTGVSQNPRHKITKRGQNVTFRCDPISEHNRLYWYRQTLGQGPEFLTYFQNEAQLEKSRLLSDRFSAERPKGSFSTLEIQRTEQGDSAMYLCASSFQAAGRELFFGEGSRLTVL.

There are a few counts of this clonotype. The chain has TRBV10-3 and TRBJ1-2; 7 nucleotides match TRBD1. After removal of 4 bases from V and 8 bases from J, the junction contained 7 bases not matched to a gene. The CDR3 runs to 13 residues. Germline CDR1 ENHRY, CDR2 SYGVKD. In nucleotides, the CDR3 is TGTGCCATCAGTGGTAGAGGGACAGAGGGCTACACCTTC. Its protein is CAISGRGTEGYTF.

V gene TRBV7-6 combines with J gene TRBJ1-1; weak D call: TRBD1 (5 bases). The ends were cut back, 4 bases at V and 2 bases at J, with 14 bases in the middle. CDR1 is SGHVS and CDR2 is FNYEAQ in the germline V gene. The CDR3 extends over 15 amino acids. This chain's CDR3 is CASSSQPQANTEAFF. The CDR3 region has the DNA TGTGCCAGCAGCTCCCAACCACAGGCCAACACTGAAGCTTTCTTT.

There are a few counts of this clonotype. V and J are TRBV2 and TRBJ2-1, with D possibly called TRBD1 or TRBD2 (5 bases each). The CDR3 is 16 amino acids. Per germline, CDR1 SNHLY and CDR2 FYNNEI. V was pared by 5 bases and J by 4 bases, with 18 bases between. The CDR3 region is CASSPPGTEAYNEQFF. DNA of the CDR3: TGTGCCAGCAGTCCCCCCGGGACGGAGGCTTACAATGAGCAGTTCTTC.

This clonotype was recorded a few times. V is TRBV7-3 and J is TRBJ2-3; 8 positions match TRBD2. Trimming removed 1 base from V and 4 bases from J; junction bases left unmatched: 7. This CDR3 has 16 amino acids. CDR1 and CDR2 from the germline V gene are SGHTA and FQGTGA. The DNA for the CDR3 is TGTGCCAGCAGCTTAAGGCTAGCGGGTCTGCCAGATACGCAGTATTTT. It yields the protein CASSLRLAGLPDTQYF.

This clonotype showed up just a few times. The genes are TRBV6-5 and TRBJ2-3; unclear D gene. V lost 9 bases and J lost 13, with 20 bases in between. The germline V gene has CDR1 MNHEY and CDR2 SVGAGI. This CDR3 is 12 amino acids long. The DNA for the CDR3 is TGTGCCAGTCGGTACCCCCACAGCCATAAGTATTTT. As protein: CASRYPHSHKYF.

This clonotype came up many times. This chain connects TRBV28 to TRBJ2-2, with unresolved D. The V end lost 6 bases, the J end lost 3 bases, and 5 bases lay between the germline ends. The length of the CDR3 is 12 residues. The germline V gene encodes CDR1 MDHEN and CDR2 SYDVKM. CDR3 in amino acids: CASRRYTGELFF. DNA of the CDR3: TGTGCCAGCAGAAGATACACCGGGGAGCTGTTTTTT.

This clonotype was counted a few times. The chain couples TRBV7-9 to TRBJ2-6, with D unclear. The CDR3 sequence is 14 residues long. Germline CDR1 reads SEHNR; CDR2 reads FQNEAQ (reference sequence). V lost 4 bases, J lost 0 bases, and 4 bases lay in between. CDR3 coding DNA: TGTGCCAGCAGCTACGTCTCTGGGGCCAACGTCCTGACTTTC. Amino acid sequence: CASSYVSGANVLTF.

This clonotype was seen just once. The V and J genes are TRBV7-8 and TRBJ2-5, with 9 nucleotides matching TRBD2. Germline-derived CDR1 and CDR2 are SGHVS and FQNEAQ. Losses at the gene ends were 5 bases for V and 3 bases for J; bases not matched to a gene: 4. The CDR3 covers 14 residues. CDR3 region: CASSRTSAEETQYF. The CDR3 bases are TGTGCCAGCAGCCGGACTAGCGCAGAAGAGACCCAGTACTTC. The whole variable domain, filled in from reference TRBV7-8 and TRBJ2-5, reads GAGVSQSPRYKVAKRGQDVALRCDPISGHVSLFWYQQALGQGPEFLTYFQNEAQLDKSGLPSDRFFAERPEGSVSTLKIQRTQQEDSAVYLCASSRTSAEETQYFGPGTRLLVL.

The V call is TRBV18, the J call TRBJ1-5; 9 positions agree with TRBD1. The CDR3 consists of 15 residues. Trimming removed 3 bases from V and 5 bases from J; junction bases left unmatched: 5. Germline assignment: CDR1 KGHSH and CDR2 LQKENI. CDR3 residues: CASSPQTGGDQPQHF. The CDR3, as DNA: TGTGCCAGCTCACCCCAAACAGGGGGCGATCAGCCCCAGCATTTT.

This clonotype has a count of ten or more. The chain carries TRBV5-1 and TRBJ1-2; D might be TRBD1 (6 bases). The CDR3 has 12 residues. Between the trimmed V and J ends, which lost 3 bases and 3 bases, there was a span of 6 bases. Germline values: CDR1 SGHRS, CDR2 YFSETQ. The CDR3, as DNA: TGCGCCAGCAGCTCAGGGGACTATGGCTACACCTTC. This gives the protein CASSSGDYGYTF. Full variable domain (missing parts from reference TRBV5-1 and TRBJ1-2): KAGVTQTPRYLIKTRGQQVTLSCSPISGHRSVSWYQQTPGQGLQFLFEYFSETQRNKGNFPGRFSGRQFSNSRSEMNVSTLELGDSALYLCASSSGDYGYTFGSGTRLTVV.

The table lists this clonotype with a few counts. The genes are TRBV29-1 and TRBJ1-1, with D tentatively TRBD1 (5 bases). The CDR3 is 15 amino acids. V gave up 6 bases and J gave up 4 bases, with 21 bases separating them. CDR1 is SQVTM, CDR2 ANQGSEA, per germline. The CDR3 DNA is TGCAGCGTAGCTCGCTCAGGGTATCGGGGCACTGAAGCTTTCTTT. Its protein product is CSVARSGYRGTEAFF.

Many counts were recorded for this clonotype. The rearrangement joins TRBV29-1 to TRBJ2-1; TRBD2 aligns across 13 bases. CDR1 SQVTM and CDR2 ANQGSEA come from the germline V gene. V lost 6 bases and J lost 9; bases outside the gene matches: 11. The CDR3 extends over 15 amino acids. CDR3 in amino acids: CSVKGLAGLGGEQFF. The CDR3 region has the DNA TGCAGCGTGAAGGGACTAGCGGGGCTGGGAGGTGAGCAGTTCTTC.

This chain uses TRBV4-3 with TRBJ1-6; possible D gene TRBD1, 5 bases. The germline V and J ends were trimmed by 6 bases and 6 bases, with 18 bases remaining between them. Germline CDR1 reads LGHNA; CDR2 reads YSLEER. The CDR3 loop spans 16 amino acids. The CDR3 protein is CASRKVEGLPNSPLHF. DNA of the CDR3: TGCGCCAGCAGAAAGGTCGAGGGGCTACCTAATTCACCCCTCCACTTT.